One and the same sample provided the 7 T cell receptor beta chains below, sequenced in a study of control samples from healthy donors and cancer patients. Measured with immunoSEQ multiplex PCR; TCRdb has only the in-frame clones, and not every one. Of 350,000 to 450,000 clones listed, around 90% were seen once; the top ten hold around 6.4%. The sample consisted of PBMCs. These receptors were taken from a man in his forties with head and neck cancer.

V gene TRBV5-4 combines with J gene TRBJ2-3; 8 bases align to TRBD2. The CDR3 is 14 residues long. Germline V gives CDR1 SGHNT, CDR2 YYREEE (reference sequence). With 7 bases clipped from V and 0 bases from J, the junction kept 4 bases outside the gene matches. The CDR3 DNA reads TGTGCCAGCCGGGGGGGAGCTAGCACAGATACGCAGTATTTT. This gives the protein CASRGGASTDTQYF.

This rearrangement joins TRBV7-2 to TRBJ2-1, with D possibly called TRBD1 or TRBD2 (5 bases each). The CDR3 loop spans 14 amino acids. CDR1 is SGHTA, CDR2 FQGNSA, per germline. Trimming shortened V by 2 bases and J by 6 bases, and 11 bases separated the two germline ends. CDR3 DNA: TGTGCCAGCAGCTTACACGAGGGGCTCAATGAGCAGTTCTTC. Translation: CASSLHEGLNEQFF.

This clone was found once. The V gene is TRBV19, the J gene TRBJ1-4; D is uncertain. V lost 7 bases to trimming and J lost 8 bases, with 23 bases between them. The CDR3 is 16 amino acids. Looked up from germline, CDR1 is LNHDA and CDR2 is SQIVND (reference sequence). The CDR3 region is CASTLTPGRLGEKLFF. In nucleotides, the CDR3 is TGTGCCAGTACTCTCACACCGGGCAGGCTTGGCGAAAAACTGTTTTTT.

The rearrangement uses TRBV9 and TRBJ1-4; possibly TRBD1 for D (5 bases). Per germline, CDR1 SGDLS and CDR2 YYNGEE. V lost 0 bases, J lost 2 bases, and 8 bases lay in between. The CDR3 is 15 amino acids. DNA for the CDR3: TGTGCCAGCAGCGTAGAGGGGCTGACTAATGAAAAACTGTTTTTT. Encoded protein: CASSVEGLTNEKLFF.

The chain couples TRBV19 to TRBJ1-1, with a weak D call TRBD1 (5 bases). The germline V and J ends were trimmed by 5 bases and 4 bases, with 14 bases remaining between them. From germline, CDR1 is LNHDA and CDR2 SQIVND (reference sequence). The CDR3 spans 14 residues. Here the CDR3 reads CASSGRGLPTEAFF. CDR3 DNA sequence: TGTGCCAGTAGTGGGCGGGGCCTCCCCACTGAAGCTTTCTTT.

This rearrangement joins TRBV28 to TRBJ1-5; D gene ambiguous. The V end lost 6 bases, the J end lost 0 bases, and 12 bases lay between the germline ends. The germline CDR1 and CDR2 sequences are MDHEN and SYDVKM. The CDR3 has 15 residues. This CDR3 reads CASSPEEVSNQPQHF. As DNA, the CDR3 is TGTGCCAGCAGCCCTGAGGAGGTTAGCAATCAGCCCCAGCATTTT.

In DNA form, the CDR3 reads TGTGCCAGCCGCACTAGTGGACTATCGGTATGGGCCGAGCAGTACTTC. Its translation: CASRTSGLSVWAEQYF. The chain employs TRBV9 and TRBJ2-7, with TRBD2 as a possible D gene (6 bases). Looked up from germline, CDR1 is SGDLS and CDR2 is YYNGEE. Trimming stripped 7 bases from V and 6 bases from J, with 26 bases between. The CDR3 has 16 amino acids.